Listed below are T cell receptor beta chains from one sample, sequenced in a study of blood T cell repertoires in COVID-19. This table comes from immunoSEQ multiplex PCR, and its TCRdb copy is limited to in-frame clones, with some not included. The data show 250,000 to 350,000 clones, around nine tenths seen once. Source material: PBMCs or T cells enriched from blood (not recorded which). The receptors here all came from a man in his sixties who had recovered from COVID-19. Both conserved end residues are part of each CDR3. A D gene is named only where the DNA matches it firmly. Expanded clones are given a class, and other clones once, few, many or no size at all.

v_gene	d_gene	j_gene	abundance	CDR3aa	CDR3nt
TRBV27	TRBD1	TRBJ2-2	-	CASRTGQGSTGELFF	TGTGCCAGCAGAACGGGACAGGGCTCCACCGGGGAGCTGTTTTTT
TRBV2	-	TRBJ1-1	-	CASSGQRLNTEAFF	TGTGCCAGCAGTGGACAGCGATTGAACACTGAAGCTTTCTTT
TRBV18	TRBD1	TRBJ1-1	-	CASSPPQTGLTTEAFF	TGTGCCAGCTCACCACCACAGACAGGGCTTACCACTGAAGCTTTCTTT
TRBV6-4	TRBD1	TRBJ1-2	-	CASREQGGGYTF	TGTGCCAGCAGGGAACAGGGGGGCGGCTACACCTTC
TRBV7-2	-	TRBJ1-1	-	CASSFPVTRGYYTEAFF	TGTGCCAGCAGCTTTCCGGTAACACGGGGGTATTACACTGAAGCTTTCTTT
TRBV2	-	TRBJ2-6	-	CASSEASNRETGANVLTF	TGTGCCAGCAGTGAAGCGTCAAATAGAGAGACTGGGGCCAACGTCCTGACTTTC
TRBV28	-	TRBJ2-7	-	CASSQNYEQYF	TGTGCCAGCAGTCAAAACTACGAGCAGTACTTC
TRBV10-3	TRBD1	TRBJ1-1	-	CAISESRDRIEAFF	TGTGCCATCAGTGAGTCGAGGGACAGAATTGAAGCTTTCTTT
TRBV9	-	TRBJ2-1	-	CASSVAQEGVGNEQFF	TGTGCCAGCAGCGTAGCCCAGGAGGGTGTGGGCAATGAGCAGTTCTTC
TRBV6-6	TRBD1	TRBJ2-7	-	CASSADRLSYEQYF	TGTGCCAGCAGTGCGGACAGGCTCTCCTACGAGCAGTACTTC
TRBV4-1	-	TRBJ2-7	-	CASSQDPSSYEQYF	TGCGCCAGCAGCCAAGATCCCAGCTCCTACGAGCAGTACTTC
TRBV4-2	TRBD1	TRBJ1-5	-	CASSLRDRDSNQPQHF	TGTGCCAGCAGCCTCCGGGACAGGGATAGCAATCAGCCCCAGCATTTT
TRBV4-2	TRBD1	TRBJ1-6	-	CASSQEPTTGGNSPLHF	TGTGCCAGCAGCCAAGAACCCACAACAGGGGGAAATTCACCCCTCCACTTT
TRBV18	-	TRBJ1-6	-	CASSPTMPRGNSPLHF	TGTGCCAGCTCACCTACCATGCCTAGAGGAAATTCACCCCTCCACTTT
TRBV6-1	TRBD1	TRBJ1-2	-	CASSGGAGDRGLKGYTF	TGTGCCAGCAGTGGGGGCGCCGGGGACAGGGGGCTCAAAGGCTACACCTTC
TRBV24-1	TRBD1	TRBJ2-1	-	CATSDTTGVNEQFF	TGTGCCACCAGTGATACAACAGGGGTTAATGAGCAGTTCTTC
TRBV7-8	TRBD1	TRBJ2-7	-	CASSFTPYIGTDSYEQYF	TGTGCCAGCAGCTTCACCCCCTACATCGGGACAGACTCCTACGAGCAGTACTTC
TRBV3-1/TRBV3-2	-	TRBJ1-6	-	CASSQSLSPLHF	TGTGCCAGCAGCCAATCCCTCTCACCCCTCCACTTT
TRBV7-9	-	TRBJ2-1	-	CASSLRGTGRVKYNEQFF	TGTGCCAGCAGCTTACGGGGGACCGGGAGAGTTAAGTACAATGAGCAGTTCTTC
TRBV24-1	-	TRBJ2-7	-	CATSDPRDSLYEQYF	TGTGCCACCAGTGACCCGCGGGACAGTCTTTACGAGCAGTACTTC
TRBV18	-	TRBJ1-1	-	CASSTGLNTEAFF	TGTGCCAGCTCAACAGGGTTGAACACTGAAGCTTTCTTT
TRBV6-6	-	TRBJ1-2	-	CASSSQSPNYGYTF	TGTGCCAGCAGTTCTCAAAGCCCCAACTATGGCTACACCTTC
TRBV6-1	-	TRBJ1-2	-	CASSEGGYYGYTF	TGTGCCAGCAGTGAGGGGGGGTACTATGGCTACACCTTC
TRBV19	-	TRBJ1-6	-	CASRGPRPGSPLHF	TGTGCCAGTAGGGGGCCTCGGCCGGGTTCACCCCTCCACTTT
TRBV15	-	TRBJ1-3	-	CATSSRPGSGNTIYF	TGTGCCACCAGCAGCCGACCGGGGTCCGGAAACACCATATATTTT
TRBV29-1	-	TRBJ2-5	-	CSERGQETQYF	TGCAGCGAAAGGGGACAAGAGACCCAGTACTTC
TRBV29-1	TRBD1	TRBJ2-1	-	CSDLRDRENEQFF	TGCAGCGACCTCCGGGACAGGGAGAATGAGCAGTTCTTC
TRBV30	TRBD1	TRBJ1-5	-	CAWSPGQGPNQPQHF	TGTGCCTGGAGCCCCGGACAGGGACCGAATCAGCCCCAGCATTTT
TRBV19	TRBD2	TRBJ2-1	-	CASTIRLAVDHEQFF	TGTGCCAGTACCATCCGACTAGCGGTCGATCATGAGCAGTTCTTC
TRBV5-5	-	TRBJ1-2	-	CASSLAVADYYGYTF	TGTGCCAGCAGCTTGGCCGTGGCAGATTACTATGGCTACACCTTC
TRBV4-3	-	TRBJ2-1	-	CASSQDLRGYNEQFF	TGCGCCAGCAGCCAAGATCTGAGGGGGTACAATGAGCAGTTCTTC
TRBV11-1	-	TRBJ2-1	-	CASRRHGDNEQFF	TGTGCCAGCAGGCGACACGGGGACAATGAGCAGTTCTTC
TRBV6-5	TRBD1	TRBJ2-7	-	CASSYTGAYEQYF	TGTGCCAGCAGTTACACAGGGGCCTACGAGCAGTACTTC
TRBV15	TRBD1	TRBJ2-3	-	CATSRAGTGGSDTQYF	TGTGCCACCAGCAGGGCCGGGACAGGGGGCTCAGATACGCAGTATTTT
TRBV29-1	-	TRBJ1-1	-	CSVQGQGPTAFF	TGCAGCGTCCAAGGGCAGGGTCCTACAGCTTTCTTT
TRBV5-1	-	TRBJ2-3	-	CASSPNGGTDTQYF	TGCGCCAGCAGCCCCAACGGAGGCACAGATACGCAGTATTTT
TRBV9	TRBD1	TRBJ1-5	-	CASSVGQGSQPQHF	TGTGCCAGCAGCGTGGGACAGGGGAGTCAGCCCCAGCATTTT
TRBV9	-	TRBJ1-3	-	CASSGRSLSGNTIYF	TGTGCCAGCAGCGGCAGGTCCCTCTCTGGAAACACCATATATTTT
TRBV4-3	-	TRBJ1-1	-	CASSQVRGHHTEAFF	TGCGCCAGCAGCCAAGTGAGGGGACATCACACTGAAGCTTTCTTT
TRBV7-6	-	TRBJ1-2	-	CASSRRHLRGYGYTF	TGTGCCAGCAGCCGGAGGCACCTACGGGGTTATGGCTACACCTTC
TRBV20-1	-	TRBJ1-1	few	CSANGNTEAFF	TGCAGTGCTAACGGGAACACTGAAGCTTTCTTT
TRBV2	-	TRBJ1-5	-	CASRRTDNSNQPQHF	TGTGCCAGCAGGAGGACAGATAATAGCAATCAGCCCCAGCATTTT
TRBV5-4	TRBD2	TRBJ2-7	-	CASSSDGLAGVYEQYF	TGTGCCAGCAGCTCGGATGGACTAGCGGGAGTCTACGAGCAGTACTTC
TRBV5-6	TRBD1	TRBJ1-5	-	CASSLGQGVAQPQHF	TGTGCCAGCAGCCTGGGACAGGGGGTCGCTCAGCCCCAGCATTTT
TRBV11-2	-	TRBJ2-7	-	CASSWKVQGYEQYF	TGTGCCAGCAGCTGGAAGGTACAGGGCTACGAGCAGTACTTC
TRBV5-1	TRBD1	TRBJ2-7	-	CASRPTGVSSYEQYF	TGCGCCAGCAGACCCACAGGGGTCAGCTCCTACGAGCAGTACTTC
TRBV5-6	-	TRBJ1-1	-	CASSPEGTLNTEAFF	TGTGCCAGCAGCCCGGAGGGCACTCTGAACACTGAAGCTTTCTTT
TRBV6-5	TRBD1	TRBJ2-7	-	CASSPGTGDSYEQYF	TGTGCCAGCAGTCCCGGGACAGGAGACTCCTACGAGCAGTACTTC
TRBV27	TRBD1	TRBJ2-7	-	CASRDRGSSYEQYF	TGTGCCAGCAGAGACAGGGGGAGCTCCTACGAGCAGTACTTC
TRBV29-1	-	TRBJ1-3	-	CSVVSGSGNTIYF	TGCAGCGTTGTTTCGGGCTCTGGAAACACCATATATTTT
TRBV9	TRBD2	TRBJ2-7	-	CASSVSSGGADYEQYF	TGTGCCAGCAGCGTCTCTAGCGGGGGGGCTGACTACGAGCAGTACTTC
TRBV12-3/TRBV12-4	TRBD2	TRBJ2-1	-	CASSISGMEFF	TGTGCCAGCAGTATTAGCGGGATGGAGTTCTTC
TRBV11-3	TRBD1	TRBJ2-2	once	CASSYRRDRNTGELFF	TGTGCCAGCAGCTATCGCCGGGACAGGAACACCGGGGAGCTGTTTTTT